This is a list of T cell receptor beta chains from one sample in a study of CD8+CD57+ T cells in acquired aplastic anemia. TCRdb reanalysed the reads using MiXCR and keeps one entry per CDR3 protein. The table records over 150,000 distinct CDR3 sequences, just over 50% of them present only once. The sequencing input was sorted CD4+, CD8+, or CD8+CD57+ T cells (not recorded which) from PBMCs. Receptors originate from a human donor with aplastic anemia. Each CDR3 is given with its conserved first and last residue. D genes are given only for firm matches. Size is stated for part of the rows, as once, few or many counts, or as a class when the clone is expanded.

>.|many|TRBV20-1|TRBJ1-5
CSAPTPGGGNQPQHF
TGCAGTGCTCCTACGCCGGGTGGGGGCAATCAGCCCCAGCATTTT
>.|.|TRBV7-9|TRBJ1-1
CASGESEAFF
TGTGCCAGCGGGGAATCTGAAGCTTTCTTT
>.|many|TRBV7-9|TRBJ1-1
CASTPARTNTEAFF
TGTGCCAGCACCCCGGCCCGGACGAACACTGAAGCTTTCTTT
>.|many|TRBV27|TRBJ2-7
CASGGPQAEQYF
TGTGCCAGTGGGGGGCCCCAGGCGGAGCAGTACTTC
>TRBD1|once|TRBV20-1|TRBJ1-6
CSARFTGTESLHF
TGCAGTGCTAGATTCACCGGGACAGAGTCTCTCCACTTT
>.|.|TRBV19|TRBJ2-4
CASSINRAYF
TGTGCCAGTAGTATAAACAGGGCCTACTTC
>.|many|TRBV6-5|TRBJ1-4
CASSPGGENEKLFF
TGTGCCAGCAGCCCGGGAGGCGAAAATGAAAAACTGTTTTTT
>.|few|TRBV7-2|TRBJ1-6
CASSDQNSPLHF
TGTGCCAGCAGCGACCAGAATTCACCCCTCCACTTT
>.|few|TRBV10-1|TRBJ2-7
CASSRDSNPPYEQYF
TGCGCCAGCAGTCGAGACTCCAACCCCCCCTACGAGCAGTACTTC
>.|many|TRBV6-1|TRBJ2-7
CASFPGSGALQYF
TGTGCCAGCTTCCCCGGGTCGGGGGCCCTGCAGTACTTC
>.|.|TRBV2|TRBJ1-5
CASSEGDTNQPQHF
TGTGCCAGCAGTGAGGGGGACACCAATCAGCCCCAGCATTTT
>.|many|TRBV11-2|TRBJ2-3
CASSLGFGGAAGDTQYF
TGTGCCAGCAGCTTAGGTTTTGGCGGGGCTGCGGGGGATACGCAGTATTTT
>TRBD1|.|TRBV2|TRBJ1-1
CASSGDRENTEAFF
TGTGCCAGCAGTGGGGACAGGGAGAACACTGAAGCTTTCTTT
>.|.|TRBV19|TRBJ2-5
CASSTHYDREAKKETQYF
TGTGCCAGTAGTACCCATTACGACAGGGAGGCTAAGAAAGAGACCCAGTACTTC
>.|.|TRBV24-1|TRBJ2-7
CATRGDSGTYEQYF
TGTGCCACCAGGGGGGACTCTGGTACCTACGAGCAGTACTTC
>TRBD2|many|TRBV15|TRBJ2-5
CATSWIAGETQYF
TGTGCCACCAGCTGGATAGCGGGAGAGACCCAGTACTTC